The clone carrying this TCR beta chain turned up a few times. Its specificity is not known. The germline gives CDR1 SGHVS, CDR2 FNYEAQ. This CDR3 region has 15 residues. The ends lost 4 bases at V and 3 bases at J; junction bases unmatched: 4. Study results and caveats: Tumor Treg TCRs overlapped most with tumor naive CD4+ cells.

Constant-region reverse primers amplified full-length variable regions, followed by semi-nested Nested Universal Primer A PCR. TCRdb recomputed calls from the 5' RACE reads with MiXCR, one row per CDR3 protein. This table holds 53,000 or so distinct CDR3 sequences, over 20% found once. This chain joins TRBV7-6 and TRBJ2-1; 9 bases line up with TRBD2. The TCR was taken from a female donor with breast cancer. The sequenced sample consisted of tumor-infiltrating naive CD4+ T cells sorted from the breast tumor. Subset indicated: naive CD4+ T cells, CD4+CD45RA+CD25-. CDR3: CASSSTSGFYNEQFF. The CDR3 DNA follows: TGTGCCAGCAGCTCGACTAGCGGATTCTACAATGAGCAGTTCTTC.